The source of this T cell receptor (beta chain) is a study of TIL therapy for anti-PD-1-resistant metastatic lung cancer. Study-level background: Most patients had lung adenocarcinoma.

The length of the CDR3 is 12 residues. Germline V gives CDR1 GTSNPN, CDR2 SVGIG (reference sequence). V was trimmed by 3 bases and J by 3 bases, leaving 9 bases between them. This sample's time point: pre-treatment sample, taken before nivolumab and TIL therapy. The immunoSEQ assay was v3. Clones were sequenced by immunoSEQ multiplex PCR, and TCRdb holds only the in-frame ones, with some missing. This table holds 55,000 to 65,000 clones, 69% found once. V usage is TRBV30 and J usage is TRBJ2-7; a weak D match, TRBD1 (6 bases). The sequences come from blood, collected at baseline. This receptor was taken from a person aged 30 to 80 with non-small cell lung cancer. As DNA, the CDR3 is TGTGCCTGGAGCACACAGGGCTACGAGCAGTACTTC. This sequence encodes CAWSTQGYEQYF.